Here is one T cell receptor beta chain with its context. No antigen is known for it. A 10-day culture period preceded the isolation of CD4+ T cells. The sample belongs to a study of vaccination effects on CD4 cells after COVID-19. The germline V gene encodes CDR1 MGHDK and CDR2 SYGVNS. The V and J ends lost 5 bases and 10 bases respectively, with 21 bases between them. This CDR3 region has 15 residues. Sequencing was performed with immunoSEQ multiplex PCR; in TCRdb, only in-frame clones are kept and a portion is missing. Of roughly 48,000 clones in the sample, more than 65% were seen once. Sequenced material: CD4+ T cells from PBMCs cultured without peptide, taken before COVID-19 vaccination. J is TRBJ2-4 and V is TRBV25-1, with D possibly matching TRBD1 (6 bases). The TCR was taken from a human donor who received a COVID-19 vaccine. The CDR3 is CASSPRGQTLGIQYF. Here the CDR3 DNA reads TGTGCCAGCAGTCCCAGGGGTCAAACCCTCGGGATTCAGTACTTC.